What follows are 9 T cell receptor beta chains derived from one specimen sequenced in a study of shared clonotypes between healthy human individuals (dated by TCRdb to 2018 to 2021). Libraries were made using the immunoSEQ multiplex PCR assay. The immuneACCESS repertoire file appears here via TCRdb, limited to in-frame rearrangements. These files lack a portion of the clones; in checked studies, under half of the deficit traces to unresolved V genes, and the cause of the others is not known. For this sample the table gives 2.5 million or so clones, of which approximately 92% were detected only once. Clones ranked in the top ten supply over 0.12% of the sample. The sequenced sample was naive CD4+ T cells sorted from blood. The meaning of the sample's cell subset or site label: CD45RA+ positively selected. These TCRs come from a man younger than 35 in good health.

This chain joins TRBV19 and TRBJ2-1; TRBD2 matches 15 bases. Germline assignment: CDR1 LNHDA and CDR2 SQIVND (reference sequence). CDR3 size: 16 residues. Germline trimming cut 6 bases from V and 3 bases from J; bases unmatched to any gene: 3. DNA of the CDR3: TGTGCCAGTAGCCGGACTAGCGGGGGGGTCTACAATGAGCAGTTCTTC. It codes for CASSRTSGGVYNEQFF.

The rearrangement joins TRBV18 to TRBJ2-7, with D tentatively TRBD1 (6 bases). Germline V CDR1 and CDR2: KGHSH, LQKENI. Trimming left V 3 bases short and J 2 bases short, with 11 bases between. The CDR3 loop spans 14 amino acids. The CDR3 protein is CASSPGTSAYEQYF. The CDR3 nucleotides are TGTGCCAGCTCACCCGGGACATCCGCCTACGAGCAGTACTTC.

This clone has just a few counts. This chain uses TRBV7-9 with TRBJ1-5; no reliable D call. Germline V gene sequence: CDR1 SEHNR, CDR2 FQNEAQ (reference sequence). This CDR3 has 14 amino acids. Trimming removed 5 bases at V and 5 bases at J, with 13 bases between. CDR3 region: CASSQWTEDQPQHF. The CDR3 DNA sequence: TGTGCCAGCAGCCAATGGACGGAGGATCAGCCCCAGCATTTT.

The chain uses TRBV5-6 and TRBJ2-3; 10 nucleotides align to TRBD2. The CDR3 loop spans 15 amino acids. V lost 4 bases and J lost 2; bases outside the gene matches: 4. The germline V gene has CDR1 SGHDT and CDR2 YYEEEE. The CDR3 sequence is CASSHSGGFTDTQYF. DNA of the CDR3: TGTGCCAGCAGCCATAGCGGGGGGTTCACAGATACGCAGTATTTT.

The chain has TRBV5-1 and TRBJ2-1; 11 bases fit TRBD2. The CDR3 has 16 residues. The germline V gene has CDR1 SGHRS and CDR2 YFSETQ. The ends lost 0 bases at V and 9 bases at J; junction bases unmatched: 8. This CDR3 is CASSLVSGGAVGEQFF. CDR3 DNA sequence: TGCGCCAGCAGCTTGGTTAGCGGGGGGGCCGTCGGTGAGCAGTTCTTC.

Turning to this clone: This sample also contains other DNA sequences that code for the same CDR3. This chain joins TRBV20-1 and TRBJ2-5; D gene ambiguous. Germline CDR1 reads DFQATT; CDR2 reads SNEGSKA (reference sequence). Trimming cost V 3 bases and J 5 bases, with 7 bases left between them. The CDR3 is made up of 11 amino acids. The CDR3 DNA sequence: TGCAGTGCTAGGGGGTGGGAGACCCAGTACTTC. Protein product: CSARGWETQYF.

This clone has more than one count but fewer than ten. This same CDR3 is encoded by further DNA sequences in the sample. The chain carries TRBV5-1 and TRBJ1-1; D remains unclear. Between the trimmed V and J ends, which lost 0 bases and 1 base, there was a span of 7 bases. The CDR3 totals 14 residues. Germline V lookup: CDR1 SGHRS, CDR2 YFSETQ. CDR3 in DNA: TGCGCCAGCAGCTTGGTTTCACAGAACACTGAAGCTTTCTTT. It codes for CASSLVSQNTEAFF.

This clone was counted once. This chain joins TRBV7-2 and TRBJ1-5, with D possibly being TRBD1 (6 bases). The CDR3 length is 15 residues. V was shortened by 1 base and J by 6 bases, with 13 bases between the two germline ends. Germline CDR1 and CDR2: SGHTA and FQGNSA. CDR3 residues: CASSLDRVGGQPQHF. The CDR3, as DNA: TGTGCCAGCAGCTTAGACAGGGTGGGCGGTCAGCCCCAGCATTTT.

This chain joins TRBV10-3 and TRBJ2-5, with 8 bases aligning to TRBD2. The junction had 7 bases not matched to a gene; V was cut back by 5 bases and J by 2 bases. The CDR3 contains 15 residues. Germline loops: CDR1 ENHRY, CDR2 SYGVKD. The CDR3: CAISPSGTRQETQYF. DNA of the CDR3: TGTGCCATCAGTCCTTCCGGGACTAGGCAAGAGACCCAGTACTTC.